The T cell receptor (beta chain) under discussion was sequenced for a study of cytomegalovirus exposure and HLA in healthy donors. Study results and caveats: The authors later found HLA-associated TCR beta chains more clonally expanded than equally common others.

The CDR3 totals 12 residues. Trimming pared 8 bases from V and 5 bases from J, leaving 15 bases between. From germline, CDR1 is SQVTM and CDR2 ANQGSEA. The PCR employed 60 Vbeta primers together with 13 Jbeta primers. The repertoire was sequenced with immunoSEQ multiplex PCR; TCRdb's copy has only in-frame clones and lacks some. The sample holds a few hundred thousand clones, about 80% seen once. Remarks on this clone: The antigen remains undetermined.

This clonotype was sampled from a woman aged 60-75 years in good health and CMV-seropositive. The V gene is TRBV29-1, the J gene TRBJ1-1; no clear D gene. The sample comprised PBMCs. The DNA of the CDR3 is TGCAGCTCGCTTAGTGGGAGGACTGAAGCTTTCTTT. It specifies CSSLSGRTEAFF.